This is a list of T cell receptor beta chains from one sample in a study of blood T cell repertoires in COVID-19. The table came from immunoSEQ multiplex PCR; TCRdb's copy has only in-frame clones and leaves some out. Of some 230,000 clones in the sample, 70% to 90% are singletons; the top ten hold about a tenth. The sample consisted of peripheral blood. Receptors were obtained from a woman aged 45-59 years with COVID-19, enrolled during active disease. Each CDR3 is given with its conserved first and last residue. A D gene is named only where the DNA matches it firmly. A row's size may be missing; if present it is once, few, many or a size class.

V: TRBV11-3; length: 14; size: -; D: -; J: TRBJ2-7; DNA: TGTGCCAGCAGCTACTTCCGGGGGAGGTACGAGCAGTACTTC; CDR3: CASSYFRGRYEQYF
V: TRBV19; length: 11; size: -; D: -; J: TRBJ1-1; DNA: TGTGCCAGTAGGGAGGGCTCGGAGGCTTTCTTT; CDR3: CASREGSEAFF
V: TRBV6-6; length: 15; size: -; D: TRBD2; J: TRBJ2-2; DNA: TGTGCCAGCATCATAGCGGGGGCTAACACCGGGGAGCTGTTTTTT; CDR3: CASIIAGANTGELFF
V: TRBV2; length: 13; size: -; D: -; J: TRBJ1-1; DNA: TGTGCCAGCACTCCAACATCCAACACTGAAGCTTTCTTT; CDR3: CASTPTSNTEAFF
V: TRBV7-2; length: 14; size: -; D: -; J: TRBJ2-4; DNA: TGTGCCAGCAGCTTAATCCCACAGGGAGACATTCAGTACTTC; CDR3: CASSLIPQGDIQYF
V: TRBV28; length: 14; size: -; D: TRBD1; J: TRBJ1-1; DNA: TGTGCCAGCAGAGCGCCGGGACAGGGGGCAGGAGCTTTCTTT; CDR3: CASRAPGQGAGAFF
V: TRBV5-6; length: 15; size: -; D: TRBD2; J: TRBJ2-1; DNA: TGTGCCAGCAGCTTCGTACTAGCGGGGTACAATGAGCAGTTCTTC; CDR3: CASSFVLAGYNEQFF
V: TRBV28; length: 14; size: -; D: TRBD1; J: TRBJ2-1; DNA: TGTGCCAGCAGTCGGGACAGGGTTCGGAATGAGCAGTTCTTC; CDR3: CASSRDRVRNEQFF
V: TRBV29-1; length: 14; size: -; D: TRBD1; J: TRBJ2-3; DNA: TGCAGCGTCCCGACAGGGGCCCCCACAGATACGCAGTATTTT; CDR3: CSVPTGAPTDTQYF
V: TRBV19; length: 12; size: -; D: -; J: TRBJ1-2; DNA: TGTGCCAGTAGTCCGCAGGACTATGGCTACACCTTC; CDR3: CASSPQDYGYTF
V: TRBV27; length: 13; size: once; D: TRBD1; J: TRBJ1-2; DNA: TGTGCCAGCAGTTTCGGGACAGGGAGCGGCTACACCTTC; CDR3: CASSFGTGSGYTF
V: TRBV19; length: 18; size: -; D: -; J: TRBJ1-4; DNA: TGTGCCAGTAGTATGGAGAGAGGACGCGGGAGGCGGAGTGAAAAACTGTTTTTT; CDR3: CASSMERGRGRRSEKLFF
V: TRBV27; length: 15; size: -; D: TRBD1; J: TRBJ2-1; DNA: TGTGCCAGCAGTTGGACAGGGGGCTTCGACAATGAGCAGTTCTTC; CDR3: CASSWTGGFDNEQFF
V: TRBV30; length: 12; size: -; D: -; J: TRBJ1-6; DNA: TGTGCCTGGAAACGAGGAAATTCACCCCTCCACTTT; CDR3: CAWKRGNSPLHF